This is a list of T cell receptor beta chains from one sample in a study of CD8+CD57+ T cells in acquired aplastic anemia. TCRdb called the reads again in MiXCR, with one record for every CDR3 protein. The sample contains 250,000 to 350,000 distinct CDR3 sequences, roughly three fifths of which appear only once. The specimen was sorted CD4+, CD8+, or CD8+CD57+ T cells (not recorded which) from PBMCs. The receptors come from a human donor with severe aplastic anemia or a healthy control (not recorded which). CDR3s include the opening cysteine and the closing phenylalanine or tryptophan. The order of the fields is clone size, J gene, V gene, D gene, CDR3 DNA, CDR3 protein. D genes are given only for firm matches. Where a row states a size, it is once, few, many or the class of an expanded clone; other rows omit it.

clone size: many; J gene: TRBJ1-5; V gene: TRBV24-1; D gene: TRBD1; CDR3 DNA: TGTGCCACCAGTGATTTCGACGGGACAGGGACGGGTCAGCCCCAGCATTTT; CDR3 protein: CATSDFDGTGTGQPQHF
clone size: many; J gene: TRBJ2-5; V gene: TRBV3-1; D gene: -; CDR3 DNA: TGTGCCAGCAGCCAAGATATGAGGCCGGCGGCAGAGACCCAGTACTTC; CDR3 protein: CASSQDMRPAAETQYF
clone size: -; J gene: TRBJ2-7; V gene: TRBV29-1; D gene: TRBD1; CDR3 DNA: TGCAGCTTACAGGGGGCCTACGAGCAGTACTTC; CDR3 protein: CSLQGAYEQYF
clone size: many; J gene: TRBJ1-5; V gene: TRBV9; D gene: -; CDR3 DNA: TGTGCCAGCAGCGTAGACGGACAGACCTACCCGCCCCAGCATTTT; CDR3 protein: CASSVDGQTYPPQHF
clone size: many; J gene: TRBJ1-1; V gene: TRBV30; D gene: -; CDR3 DNA: TGTGCCGGGAACACTGAAGCTTTCTTT; CDR3 protein: CAGNTEAFF
clone size: few; J gene: TRBJ2-2; V gene: TRBV10-1; D gene: -; CDR3 DNA: TGCGCCAGCAGTGGGGTAGTGGGGGAAGACACCGGGGAGCTGTTTTTT; CDR3 protein: CASSGVVGEDTGELFF
clone size: -; J gene: TRBJ2-1; V gene: TRBV19; D gene: TRBD2; CDR3 DNA: TGTGCCAGTAGTAACCTAGCGGGGGGACGAGGTGAGCAGTTCTTC; CDR3 protein: CASSNLAGGRGEQFF
clone size: -; J gene: TRBJ2-7; V gene: TRBV29-1; D gene: TRBD2; CDR3 DNA: TGCAGCGTTGTGGGGACTAGCACCATCGAGCAGTACTTC; CDR3 protein: CSVVGTSTIEQYF
clone size: -; J gene: TRBJ1-6; V gene: TRBV9; D gene: -; CDR3 DNA: TGTGCCAGCAGTGGGGGGGAGGGCTCCTATAATTCACCCCTCCACTTT; CDR3 protein: CASSGGEGSYNSPLHF
clone size: -; J gene: TRBJ2-5; V gene: TRBV5-5; D gene: TRBD2; CDR3 DNA: TGCGCCAGCAGCGGGAGCGGGGGGGCCGGAGAGACCCAGTGCTTC; CDR3 protein: CASSGSGGAGETQCF
clone size: -; J gene: TRBJ2-1; V gene: TRBV10-1; D gene: -; CDR3 DNA: TGCGCCAGCAGTGAGCAGTACTACAATGAGCAGTTCTTC; CDR3 protein: CASSEQYYNEQFF
clone size: -; J gene: TRBJ1-1; V gene: TRBV7-9; D gene: -; CDR3 DNA: TGTGCGACCGGGCCGGCGGGCACTGAAGCTTTCTTT; CDR3 protein: CATGPAGTEAFF
clone size: -; J gene: TRBJ2-2; V gene: TRBV24-1; D gene: -; CDR3 DNA: TGTGCCACCAGTGATAGTGGCAGGGGATCCGGGGAGCTGTTTTTT; CDR3 protein: CATSDSGRGSGELFF
clone size: few; J gene: TRBJ2-1; V gene: TRBV7-2; D gene: -; CDR3 DNA: TGTGCCAGCAGCTTACGGGACTTTTACAATGAGCAGTTCTTC; CDR3 protein: CASSLRDFYNEQFF
clone size: -; J gene: TRBJ2-2; V gene: TRBV7-9; D gene: -; CDR3 DNA: TGTGCCAGCAGCTTGGGGGATAGCGGGGAGCTGTTTTTT; CDR3 protein: CASSLGDSGELFF
clone size: -; J gene: TRBJ2-7; V gene: TRBV7-2; D gene: TRBD1; CDR3 DNA: TGTGCCAGCAGCAGTCCCGGGACAGGGACAGACTACGAGCAGTACTTC; CDR3 protein: CASSSPGTGTDYEQYF
clone size: -; J gene: TRBJ2-5; V gene: TRBV7-9; D gene: -; CDR3 DNA: TGTGCCAGCAGCCGAGCCCCCGGTGAGATGGAGACCCAGTACTTC; CDR3 protein: CASSRAPGEMETQYF
clone size: once; J gene: TRBJ1-5; V gene: TRBV20-1; D gene: -; CDR3 DNA: TGCAGTGCTAGCGGCGGGTCGGGTCAGCCCCAGCATTTT; CDR3 protein: CSASGGSGQPQHF
clone size: -; J gene: TRBJ2-1; V gene: TRBV7-3; D gene: TRBD1; CDR3 DNA: TGTGCCAGCAGCAAAACCGGGACAGGGGGGATGCAGTTCTTC; CDR3 protein: CASSKTGTGGMQFF
clone size: -; J gene: TRBJ1-6; V gene: TRBV20-1; D gene: -; CDR3 DNA: TGCAGTGACCAGGCCGGGGCAGCTAATTCACCCCTCCACTTT; CDR3 protein: CSDQAGAANSPLHF
clone size: medium-sized; J gene: TRBJ2-3; V gene: TRBV7-3; D gene: -; CDR3 DNA: TGTGCCAGCAGCAACCCGGACAGCACAGATACGCAGTATTTT; CDR3 protein: CASSNPDSTDTQYF
clone size: -; J gene: TRBJ2-4; V gene: TRBV12-3/TRBV12-4; D gene: TRBD2; CDR3 DNA: TGTGCCAGCAGTCCGGGGGTCCGGGGGGGGTGGTACATTCAGTACTTC; CDR3 protein: CASSPGVRGGWYIQYF
clone size: few; J gene: TRBJ2-5; V gene: TRBV7-2; D gene: TRBD2; CDR3 DNA: TGTGCCAGCAGCCAGTTTGGTGGGGGGGGGGGGCAGTACTTC; CDR3 protein: CASSQFGGGGGQYF
clone size: few; J gene: TRBJ2-5; V gene: TRBV12-3/TRBV12-4; D gene: TRBD2; CDR3 DNA: TGTGCCAGCAGGGCGGGTAGCGGGAAAGAGACCCAGTACTTC; CDR3 protein: CASRAGSGKETQYF
clone size: -; J gene: TRBJ2-3; V gene: TRBV25-1; D gene: -; CDR3 DNA: TGTGCCAGCAGTGCCCACACAGATACGCAGTATTTT; CDR3 protein: CASSAHTDTQYF
clone size: -; J gene: TRBJ2-2; V gene: TRBV7-9; D gene: TRBD1; CDR3 DNA: TGTGCCAGCAGCTTACGGGGACAGGATCCCGGGGAGCTGTTTTTT; CDR3 protein: CASSLRGQDPGELFF
clone size: many; J gene: TRBJ2-4; V gene: TRBV7-9; D gene: TRBD1; CDR3 DNA: TGTGCCAGCAGCTTAGTTCAGGGGGCTAATCACCTAGCCAAAAACATTCAGTACTTC; CDR3 protein: CASSLVQGANHLAKNIQYF
clone size: -; J gene: TRBJ1-2; V gene: TRBV6-4; D gene: -; CDR3 DNA: TGTGCCAGCAGTGACCCCTCCCCCCCAGCTAACTATGGCTACACCTTC; CDR3 protein: CASSDPSPPANYGYTF
clone size: few; J gene: TRBJ1-1; V gene: TRBV24-1; D gene: -; CDR3 DNA: TGTGCCACCCAGCTCGCGTCGAGCACTGAAGCTTTCTTT; CDR3 protein: CATQLASSTEAFF
clone size: many; J gene: TRBJ1-5; V gene: TRBV19; D gene: TRBD1; CDR3 DNA: TGTGCCAGTAGTACTAAGGTCGGACAGGGTGGAAATCAGCCCCAGCATTTT; CDR3 protein: CASSTKVGQGGNQPQHF
clone size: -; J gene: TRBJ1-1; V gene: TRBV9; D gene: -; CDR3 DNA: TGTGCCAGCAGCGTAGATCTGGGTCAGTACAATGAGCAGTTCTTT; CDR3 protein: CASSVDLGQYNEQFF
clone size: -; J gene: TRBJ1-4; V gene: TRBV25-1; D gene: -; CDR3 DNA: TGTGCCAGCAGCGTTGAGTTTGGCGAAAAACTGTTTTTT; CDR3 protein: CASSVEFGEKLFF
clone size: -; J gene: TRBJ2-3; V gene: TRBV7-6; D gene: -; CDR3 DNA: TGTGCCAGCAGCACCTACACGGACGGCACAGATACGCAGTATTTT; CDR3 protein: CASSTYTDGTDTQYF
clone size: -; J gene: TRBJ1-1; V gene: TRBV29-1; D gene: -; CDR3 DNA: TGCAGCGTGCTCGTGACAGGCTCCACTGAAGCTTTCTTT; CDR3 protein: CSVLVTGSTEAFF
clone size: many; J gene: TRBJ1-2; V gene: TRBV11-2; D gene: TRBD1; CDR3 DNA: TGTGCCAGCAGCACGGGGACAGGATATGGCTACACCTTC; CDR3 protein: CASSTGTGYGYTF
clone size: -; J gene: TRBJ2-1; V gene: TRBV20-1; D gene: -; CDR3 DNA: TGCAGTGCTAGAGGGGGGTGGGGTTCTAGCTCCTACAATGAGCAGTTCTTC; CDR3 protein: CSARGGWGSSSYNEQFF
clone size: -; J gene: TRBJ1-5; V gene: TRBV20-1; D gene: -; CDR3 DNA: TGCAGTGCTAAAAAGGGGGGGTCAGTTAATCAGCCCCAGCATTTT; CDR3 protein: CSAKKGGSVNQPQHF
clone size: -; J gene: TRBJ2-7; V gene: TRBV10-3; D gene: TRBD2; CDR3 DNA: TGTGCCATCGGCCGGGGCGGGAGCCCCTACGAGCAGTACTTC; CDR3 protein: CAIGRGGSPYEQYF
clone size: once; J gene: TRBJ1-2; V gene: TRBV25-1; D gene: TRBD1; CDR3 DNA: TGTGCCAGCAGCCCACAACAGGGGGCGACGGGCTACACCTTC; CDR3 protein: CASSPQQGATGYTF
clone size: -; J gene: TRBJ2-7; V gene: TRBV29-1; D gene: TRBD1; CDR3 DNA: TGCAGCGTTGAGGGGACAGTGAATTACGAGCAGTACTTC; CDR3 protein: CSVEGTVNYEQYF
clone size: once; J gene: TRBJ1-1; V gene: TRBV19; D gene: -; CDR3 DNA: TGTGCCAGTAGTATGGGGGGGGCAGGCCTGGGGAGGGCTGAAGCTTTCTTT; CDR3 protein: CASSMGGAGLGRAEAFF
clone size: few; J gene: TRBJ2-1; V gene: TRBV29-1; D gene: -; CDR3 DNA: TGCAGCGTTGGACAGGGAGGGGATGAGCAGTTCTTC; CDR3 protein: CSVGQGGDEQFF
clone size: -; J gene: TRBJ1-1; V gene: TRBV9; D gene: -; CDR3 DNA: TGTGCCAGCAGCGTAGTTCCCCGAATGGGGTCCACTGAAGCTTTCTTT; CDR3 protein: CASSVVPRMGSTEAFF
clone size: once; J gene: TRBJ2-7; V gene: TRBV7-8; D gene: -; CDR3 DNA: TGTACCAGCAGCCTAGCCGGGTCCTACGAGCAGTACTTC; CDR3 protein: CTSSLAGSYEQYF
clone size: -; J gene: TRBJ2-7; V gene: TRBV19; D gene: -; CDR3 DNA: TGTGCCAGTAGTATTGGGAAGGGGGCCTACGAGCAGTACTTC; CDR3 protein: CASSIGKGAYEQYF
clone size: few; J gene: TRBJ2-1; V gene: TRBV6-4; D gene: TRBD1; CDR3 DNA: TGTGCCAGCAGTGACTCAGCGGGACAGGGGGCTAATGAGCAGTTCTTC; CDR3 protein: CASSDSAGQGANEQFF
clone size: many; J gene: TRBJ1-2; V gene: TRBV6-1; D gene: TRBD1; CDR3 DNA: TGTGCCAGCAGTGAAGCCAGGGGGCAAGGCTATGGCTACACCTTC; CDR3 protein: CASSEARGQGYGYTF
clone size: -; J gene: TRBJ2-7; V gene: TRBV7-2; D gene: TRBD1; CDR3 DNA: TGTGCCAGCAGCGTACAGGGGAACGAGCAGTACTTC; CDR3 protein: CASSVQGNEQYF
clone size: -; J gene: TRBJ1-1; V gene: TRBV19; D gene: -; CDR3 DNA: TGTGCCAGTAGTGGCAGAGGAATGAACACTGAAGCTTTCTTT; CDR3 protein: CASSGRGMNTEAFF
clone size: -; J gene: TRBJ1-6; V gene: TRBV20-1; D gene: TRBD1; CDR3 DNA: TGCAGTGCTCCGGGACAGGCCGGTTCACCCCTCCACTTT; CDR3 protein: CSAPGQAGSPLHF
clone size: -; J gene: TRBJ2-1; V gene: TRBV7-9; D gene: -; CDR3 DNA: TGTGCCAGCAGCTCTGACGAGCAGGGTTACAACAATGAGCAGTTCTTC; CDR3 protein: CASSSDEQGYNNEQFF